The source of this T cell receptor beta chain is a study of T cells in Graves' hyperthyroidism and ophthalmopathy. General study results and limits: Most thyroid clonotypes that were expanded above 0.001 also turned up in blood.

Duration under 3 months, a NOSPECS grade of at least 4, and a Clinical Activity Score of at least 3 characterized the ophthalmopathy patients. With regard to this clonotype: The antigen is undetermined.

This CDR3 spans 14 amino acids. V was pared by 0 bases and J by 3 bases, with 1 base of the junction left unmatched. The germline V gene encodes CDR1 LGHNA and CDR2 YSLEER. Authors of the study amplified TCR beta CDR3 regions from RNA transcripts. The TCR CDR3 was amplified in a first-round RT-PCR using the HTBI primer set. TCRdb re-analysed the multiplex PCR reads in MiXCR, keeping a single row per CDR3 protein. The repertoire holds 500,000 to 800,000 distinct CDR3 sequences, with around 13% as singletons. Material: blood. The receptor was derived from a woman aged 45-60 years with Graves' ophthalmopathy. The chain has TRBV4-3 and TRBJ2-7; 8 bases fit TRBD1. CDR3 sequence: CASSQDGQGYEQYF. As DNA, the CDR3 is TGCGCCAGCAGCCAAGATGGACAGGGCTACGAGCAGTACTTC.